There are a few counts of the clone carrying this TCR beta chain. Antigen: not known. The record originates from a study of breast tumors, draining lymph nodes, adjacent tissues. Findings of the study overall: The lymph node origin of tumor T cells was framed as consistent with a hypothesis, not demonstrated.

Axillary draining lymph nodes of breast cancer patients supplied the node samples. Germline V gives CDR1 SGHAT, CDR2 FQNNGV. The CDR3 extends over 19 amino acids. V was pared by 2 bases and J by 0 bases, with 22 bases between. TCRdb processed the multiplex PCR reads anew with MiXCR; each CDR3 protein has one entry. This table holds 200,000 or so distinct CDR3 sequences, around 29% found once. The clonotype was recovered from a female donor with breast cancer. Some clones in this sample may be carry-over from other donors' samples. The source material was axillary lymph node tissue. This rearrangement joins TRBV11-2 to TRBJ1-2; D may be TRBD1 (5 bases). CDR3 bases: TGTGCCAGCAGCTTATATGGAGGACCGGGGAGGGGAACTAACTATGGCTACACCTTC. Protein product: CASSLYGGPGRGTNYGYTF.